What follows are 15 T cell receptor beta chains derived from one specimen sequenced in a study of cytomegalovirus exposure and HLA in healthy donors. PCR amplification relied on 60 Vbeta primers (plus 13 Jbeta primers). TCRdb keeps only in-frame clones here, not all; method: immunoSEQ multiplex PCR. The sample has over 150,000 clones, approximately 76% seen once; the top ten hold approximately 1.3%. Sequencing was done on a sample of PBMCs. The origin of the receptors is a man aged 55 to 69 in good health and CMV-seronegative.

This clone came up a few times. The CDR3 region is CASSSQGSDTQYF. The CDR3 DNA follows: TGCGCCAGCAGTTCGCAGGGGTCAGATACGCAGTATTTT. The gene calls are TRBV5-1 and TRBJ2-3; perhaps TRBD1 as D (6 bases). CDR3 length: 13 amino acids. Germline V gene lookup returns CDR1 SGHRS and CDR2 YFSETQ. V dropped 5 bases and J dropped 4 bases, with 11 bases sitting between them.

This clone was found a few times. The V gene is TRBV5-1, the J gene TRBJ2-7, with D maybe TRBD1 (6 bases). Germline CDR1 is SGHRS and CDR2 is YFSETQ. The CDR3 is 14 residues long. Trimming shortened V by 0 bases and J by 6 bases, and 13 bases separated the two germline ends. CDR3 region: CASSLVSGVPEQYF. The CDR3 DNA sequence: TGCGCCAGCAGCTTGGTTTCAGGGGTTCCCGAGCAGTACTTC.

The J gene is TRBJ2-1, the V gene TRBV21-1; the table calls TRBD1, which could not be checked here. TRBV21-1 is marked as a pseudogene. CDR3 length: 16 residues. The CDR3 DNA is TGTGCCAGCAGCAACTCAGGGGGCGATGAATGCGATGAGCAGTTCTTC. Translated, it gives CASSNSGGDECDEQFF.

This chain connects TRBV4-3 to TRBJ2-7; D remains unclear. Per the germline V gene, CDR1 is LGHNA and CDR2 is YSLEER. V lost 1 base and J 5 bases, leaving 12 bases between the germline ends. This CDR3 comprises 14 residues. The CDR3 DNA reads TGCGCCAGCAGCCAAGGGCGGCTAGTGAACGAGCAGTACTTC. Residues: CASSQGRLVNEQYF.

The chain carries TRBV7-9 and TRBJ1-1; a weak D match, TRBD1 (5 bases). With 5 bases removed from V and 0 bases from J, the gap between germline ends came to 7 bases. Germline CDR1 is SEHNR and CDR2 is FQNEAQ (reference sequence). CDR3 length equals 13 residues. CDR3 sequence: CASSPQVNTEAFF. The CDR3 nucleotides read TGTGCCAGCAGCCCACAGGTGAACACTGAAGCTTTCTTT.

J is TRBJ2-3 and V is TRBV13; the D gene is possibly TRBD2 (6 bases). The CDR3 runs 13 residues. Germline V gives CDR1 PRHDT, CDR2 FYEKMQ (reference sequence). V lost 5 bases to trimming and J lost 6 bases, with 12 bases between them. The CDR3 DNA sequence: TGTGCCAGCAGCCCTGCGGGGCGGGATACGCAGTATTTT. It encodes CASSPAGRDTQYF. The full variable domain, rest sourced from reference TRBV13 and TRBJ2-3, is AAGVIQSPRHLIKEKRETATLKCYPIPRHDTVYWYQQGPGQDPQFLISFYEKMQSDKGSIPDRFSAQQFSDYHSELNMSSLELGDSALYFCASSPAGRDTQYFGPGTRLTVL.

The chain employs TRBV5-4 and TRBJ2-7; 7 nucleotides align to TRBD1. This CDR3 comprises 14 residues. The ends lost 2 bases at V and 7 bases at J; junction bases unmatched: 9. From germline, CDR1 is SGHNT and CDR2 YYREEE (reference sequence). CDR3 region: CASSLGQGVREQYF. Here the CDR3 DNA reads TGTGCCAGCAGCTTAGGCCAGGGGGTCAGGGAGCAGTACTTC.

The chain couples TRBV6-5 to TRBJ2-4; 7 nucleotides agree with TRBD2. CDR3 size: 16 residues. V trimming: 0 bases; J trimming: 7 bases; junction bases outside the gene matches: 9. In germline, CDR1 is MNHEY, CDR2 SVGAGI. Written as DNA, the CDR3 is TGTGCCAGCAGTTACTCGGACACATTGGGGGGGAACATTCAGTACTTC. It codes for CASSYSDTLGGNIQYF.

The rearrangement uses TRBV6-5 and TRBJ2-7; D gene uncertain. The germline V gene encodes CDR1 MNHEY and CDR2 SVGAGI. The ends were cut back, 4 bases at V and 2 bases at J, with 15 bases in the middle. This CDR3 spans 15 amino acids. In DNA form, the CDR3 reads TGTGCCAGCAGTTCGCCGGGTCATCGCACCTACGAGCAGTACTTC. It codes for CASSSPGHRTYEQYF.

As regards this clone: Relative to the germline gene, one junction end is altered; a read error may explain this. J is TRBJ2-3 and V is TRBV6-4; D might be TRBD1 (5 bases). The CDR3 consists of 12 residues. CDR1 is MRHNA and CDR2 is SNTAGT in the germline V gene. The CDR3 protein is CASSQNRRYRDF. DNA for the CDR3: TGTGCCAGCAGTCAAAACAGGCGCTACCGGGATTTT.

The rearrangement links TRBV28 to TRBJ1-3; 8 bases agree with TRBD1. V was pared by 2 bases and J by 0 bases, with 3 bases of the junction left unmatched. The CDR3 covers 16 residues. CDR1 and CDR2 from the germline V gene are MDHEN and SYDVKM. The CDR3 nucleotides read TGTGCCAGCAGTTTACAGGGGGCCCGCTCTGGAAACACCATATATTTT. It codes for CASSLQGARSGNTIYF.

V and J are TRBV10-3 and TRBJ2-7; 8 bases are shared with TRBD1. The V gene's germline CDR1 is ENHRY and CDR2 SYGVKD. The CDR3 runs to 13 residues. After removal of 7 bases from V and 4 bases from J, the junction contained 6 bases not matched to a gene. The CDR3: CAIKGQGLYEQYF. In nucleotides, the CDR3 is TGTGCCATCAAAGGACAGGGTTTATACGAGCAGTACTTC.

The chain couples TRBV18 to TRBJ2-7, with a weak D call TRBD2 (5 bases). CDR3 size: 16 residues. Trimming pared 3 bases from V and 2 bases from J, leaving 17 bases between. Per germline, CDR1 KGHSH and CDR2 LQKENI. The CDR3 DNA is TGTGCCAGCTCACCCCCCGCCTCGCGGGCACCCTACGAGCAGTACTTC. Its protein product is CASSPPASRAPYEQYF. Full variable domain (outside the CDR3, taken from reference TRBV18 and TRBJ2-7): NAGVMQNPRHLVRRRGQEARLRCSPMKGHSHVYWYRQLPEEGLKFMVYLQKENIIDESGMPKERFSAEFPKEGPSILRIQQVVRGDSAAYFCASSPPASRAPYEQYFGPGTRLTVT.

The chain has TRBV9 and TRBJ2-7; 9 nucleotides line up with TRBD1. V gave up 0 bases and J gave up 4 bases; unmatched junction bases: 5. The CDR3 extends over 15 amino acids. CDR1 is SGDLS, CDR2 YYNGEE, per germline. CDR3 nucleotide sequence: TGTGCCAGCAGCGTAGCCCTGGGACAGGGATACGAGCAGTACTTC. Translation gives CASSVALGQGYEQYF.

In the case of this clone: The identical CDR3 is also encoded by other nucleotide sequences in the sample. The chain combines TRBV5-1 with TRBJ2-7, with 9 nucleotides matching TRBD2. There are 13 residues in the CDR3. V trimming: 5 bases; J trimming: 4 bases; junction bases outside the gene matches: 4. Germline CDR1 and CDR2: SGHRS and YFSETQ. CDR3 residues: CASRAGGGYEQYF. The CDR3 DNA follows: TGCGCCAGCAGAGCGGGAGGAGGTTACGAGCAGTACTTC.